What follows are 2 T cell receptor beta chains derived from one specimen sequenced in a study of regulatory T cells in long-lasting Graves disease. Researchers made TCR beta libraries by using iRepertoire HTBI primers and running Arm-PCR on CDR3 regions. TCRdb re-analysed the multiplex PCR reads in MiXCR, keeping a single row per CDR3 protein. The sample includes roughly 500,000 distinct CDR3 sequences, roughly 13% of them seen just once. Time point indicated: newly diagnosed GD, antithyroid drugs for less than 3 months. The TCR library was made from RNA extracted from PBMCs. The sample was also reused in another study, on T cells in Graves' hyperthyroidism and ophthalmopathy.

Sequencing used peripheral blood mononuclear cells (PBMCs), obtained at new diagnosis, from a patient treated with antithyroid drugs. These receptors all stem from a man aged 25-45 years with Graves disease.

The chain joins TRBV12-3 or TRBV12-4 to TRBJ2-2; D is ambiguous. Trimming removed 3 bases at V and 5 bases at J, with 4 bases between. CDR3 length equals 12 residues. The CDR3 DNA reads TGTGCCAGCAGTTTCTTTACCGGGGAGCTGTTTTTT. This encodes CASSFFTGELFF.

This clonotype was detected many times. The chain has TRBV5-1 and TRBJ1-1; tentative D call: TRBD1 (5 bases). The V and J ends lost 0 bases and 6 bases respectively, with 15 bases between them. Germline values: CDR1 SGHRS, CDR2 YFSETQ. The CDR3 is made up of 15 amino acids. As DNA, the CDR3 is TGCGCCAGCAGCTTGGCCCCCCGGGGGGTTGCTGAAGCTTTCTTT. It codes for CASSLAPRGVAEAFF.